These 25 T cell receptor beta chains share one sample of origin, sequenced in a study of shared clonotypes between healthy human individuals (dated by TCRdb to about 2020). Library preparation employed the immunoSEQ multiplex PCR assay. TCRdb took over this immuneACCESS table, retaining in-frame rearrangements with V and J assigned. Such tables are incomplete; in checked studies, under half of the missing clones stem from an unresolved V gene, and the remainder is unexplained. The sample table records about 960,000 clones; less than 85% of these occur just once. Of the sample, about 1.5% is held by the ten largest clones. Sequencing input: memory CD4+ T cells sorted from blood. The sample's cell subset or site, from its label and the paper: CD45RA-negative fraction. These receptors were taken from a man aged 18 to 30 in good health.

For this clone: The sample contains more than one DNA sequence encoding this CDR3. V and J are TRBV29-1 and TRBJ2-1; D possibly corresponds to TRBD1 (6 bases). Trimming shortened V by 6 bases and J by 0 bases, and 9 bases separated the two germline ends. The CDR3 is made up of 13 amino acids. The germline CDR1 and CDR2 sequences are SQVTM and ANQGSEA. This CDR3 is CSVGGLSYNEQFF. The CDR3 DNA sequence: TGCAGCGTAGGGGGTCTCTCCTACAATGAGCAGTTCTTC.

This chain uses TRBV6-1 with TRBJ2-7; 14 bases line up with TRBD2. Looked up from germline, CDR1 is MNHNS and CDR2 is SASEGT. Losses at the gene ends were 5 bases for V and 6 bases for J; bases not matched to a gene: 6. This CDR3 has 15 residues. The CDR3 coding sequence is TGTGCCAGCAGTTCCGGGACTAGCGGGAGCGGCGAGCAGTACTTC. Translating it yields CASSSGTSGSGEQYF.

The chain carries TRBV10-3 and TRBJ1-4; unclear D gene. The CDR3 loop spans 14 amino acids. Trimming pared 5 bases from V and 0 bases from J, leaving 7 bases between. In germline, CDR1 is ENHRY, CDR2 SYGVKD. The CDR3 is CAISSGTTNEKLFF. CDR3 sequence (DNA): TGTGCCATCAGTTCCGGGACAACTAATGAAAAACTGTTTTTT.

The gene calls are TRBV5-1 and TRBJ2-7, with TRBD2 matching over 10 bases. Trimming removed 0 bases from V and 4 bases from J; junction bases left unmatched: 16. The CDR3 totals 19 residues. Germline-derived CDR1 and CDR2 are SGHRS and YFSETQ. CDR3 in amino acids: CASSLDGQTGLAFGYEQYF. In DNA form, the CDR3 reads TGCGCCAGCAGCTTGGACGGACAGACGGGACTAGCGTTCGGTTACGAGCAGTACTTC.

This clone was detected a few times. The DNA for the CDR3 is TGTGCCAGCAGTTACGGGACAGGGGGCACAGATACGCAGTATTTT. It yields the protein CASSYGTGGTDTQYF. The genes are TRBV6-6 and TRBJ2-3; 10 bases are shared with TRBD1. Trimming took 2 bases from V and 1 from J; bases not matched to a gene: 0. Germline CDR1 reads MNHNY; CDR2 reads SVGAGI (reference sequence). The CDR3 has 15 amino acids.

A remark on this clone: Other DNA sequences in this specimen translate into the identical CDR3. V gene TRBV7-2 combines with J gene TRBJ2-7; 12 nucleotides agree with TRBD2. The CDR3 loop spans 15 amino acids. Germline V gives CDR1 SGHTA, CDR2 FQGNSA. The V gene end was trimmed by 5 bases and the J gene end by 1 base; junction bases not matched to a gene: 3. The CDR3, as DNA: TGTGCCAGCAGCACAGGACTAGCGGGGTCCTACGAGCAGTACTTC. Amino acids: CASSTGLAGSYEQYF.

As DNA, the CDR3 is TGTGCCATCACCTCAGGGAAGACTGAAGCTTTCTTT. This gives the protein CAITSGKTEAFF. The chain uses TRBV28 and TRBJ1-1, with D maybe TRBD1 (5 bases). Germline CDR1 reads MDHEN; CDR2 reads SYDVKM. Trimming cost V 10 bases and J 5 bases, with 14 bases left between them. This CDR3 region has 12 residues.

The genes are TRBV15 and TRBJ1-3, with D possibly TRBD1 on 5 matching bases. CDR1 and CDR2 (germline): LNHNV, YYDKDF (reference sequence). Trimming removed 0 bases from V and 1 base from J, with 7 bases in between. The CDR3 is 15 residues long. In DNA, the CDR3 is TGTGCCACCAGCAGAGAGTCAGGGTCTGGAAACACCATATATTTT. The encoded protein is CATSRESGSGNTIYF.

V gene TRBV30 combines with J gene TRBJ1-3, with unresolved D. V gave up 1 base and J gave up 5 bases, with 3 bases separating them. The germline V gene encodes CDR1 GTSNPN and CDR2 SVGIG (reference sequence). CDR3 length: 11 amino acids. The chain's CDR3 is CAWSGRNTIYF. DNA of the CDR3: TGTGCCTGGAGTGGACGAAACACCATATATTTT.

This clone was seen only a few times. Different DNA sequences within this sample yield the same CDR3. V usage is TRBV7-2 and J usage is TRBJ1-1, with TRBD1 matching over 8 bases. Germline CDR1 and CDR2: SGHTA and FQGNSA. Trimming cost V 2 bases and J 5 bases; bases outside gene matches: 4. The CDR3 has 14 amino acids. CDR3 DNA sequence: TGTGCCAGCAGCTTACAGGGGGCAGGGACTGAAGCTTTCTTT. It codes for CASSLQGAGTEAFF.

This chain joins TRBV4-1 and TRBJ2-3; D gene uncertain. V lost 1 base, J lost 6 bases, and 17 bases lay in between. CDR1 is MGHRA, CDR2 YSYEKL, per germline. CDR3 length equals 16 residues. In DNA form, the CDR3 reads TGCGCCAGCAGCCAAGTCAATCCTCGACCCGGGGATACGCAGTATTTT. Translated, it gives CASSQVNPRPGDTQYF.

This clone was seen only once. The V gene is TRBV5-1, the J gene TRBJ2-6; D is ambiguous. Per the germline V gene, CDR1 is SGHRS and CDR2 is YFSETQ. V was trimmed by 3 bases and J by 0 bases, leaving 7 bases between them. This CDR3 is built from 15 residues. CDR3 loop: CASSSGFSGANVLTF. In DNA, the CDR3 is TGCGCCAGCAGCTCAGGATTCTCTGGGGCCAACGTCCTGACTTTC.

The chain joins TRBV5-5 to TRBJ1-5; 8 bases align to TRBD1. With V trimmed by 1 base and J by 6 bases, 6 bases remained unmatched. Germline V gene data show CDR1 as SGHKS and CDR2 as YYEKEE (reference sequence). CDR3 size: 15 residues. DNA for the CDR3: TGTGCCAGCAGCTTGACAGGGGGAGCTGGTCAGCCCCAGCATTTT. Protein sequence: CASSLTGGAGQPQHF.

This chain connects TRBV6-5 to TRBJ2-7; no definite D call. Germline values: CDR1 MNHEY, CDR2 SVGAGI. This CDR3 has 13 amino acids. The ends were cut back, 6 bases at V and 3 bases at J, with 12 bases in the middle. The CDR3 bases are TGTGCCAGCAGGGGGAATCTCGGCTACGAGCAGTACTTC. It is translated as CASRGNLGYEQYF.

This chain uses TRBV30 with TRBJ2-6, with 10 bases matching TRBD1. With V trimmed by 0 bases and J by 0 bases, 2 bases remained unmatched. CDR1 GTSNPN and CDR2 SVGIG come from the germline V gene (reference sequence). The CDR3 sequence is 17 residues long. The CDR3 coding sequence is TGTGCCTGGAGTGTGACAGGGGGCCCCTCTGGGGCCAACGTCCTGACTTTC. Amino acid sequence: CAWSVTGGPSGANVLTF. The full variable domain, its missing parts supplied by reference TRBV30 and TRBJ2-6, is SQTIHQWPATLVQPVGSPLSLECTVEGTSNPNLYWYRQAAGRGLQLLFYSVGIGQISSEVPQNLSASRPQDRQFILSSKKLLLSDSGFYLCAWSVTGGPSGANVLTFGAGSRLTVL.

The chain links TRBV5-4 to TRBJ2-3, with TRBD2 as a possible D gene (5 bases). CDR3 size: 14 residues. The V gene lost 2 bases and the J gene lost 0 bases, with 7 bases spanning the gap. Germline V CDR1 and CDR2: SGHNT, YYREEE (reference sequence). The CDR3: CASSFGVSTDTQYF. DNA of the CDR3: TGTGCCAGCAGCTTCGGGGTGAGCACAGATACGCAGTATTTT. Complete variable domain (other parts from reference TRBV5-4 and TRBJ2-3): ETGVTQSPTHLIKTRGQQVTLRCSSQSGHNTVSWYQQALGQGPQFIFQYYREEENGRGNFPPRFSGLQFPNYSSELNVNALELDDSALYLCASSFGVSTDTQYFGPGTRLTVL.

This clone was counted a single time. The rearrangement links TRBV5-1 to TRBJ1-5; 8 positions match TRBD1. V dropped 4 bases and J dropped 1; count of bases not matched to a gene: 4. Germline assignment: CDR1 SGHRS and CDR2 YFSETQ. There are 15 residues in the CDR3. In DNA form, the CDR3 reads TGCGCCAGCAGCACCACAGGGGGGAGCAATCAGCCCCAGCATTTT. It translates to CASSTTGGSNQPQHF.

This clone appeared a few times. The chain has TRBV4-2 and TRBJ2-7, with D possibly being TRBD1 (7 bases). Between the trimmed V and J ends, which lost 2 bases and 2 bases, there was a span of 13 bases. CDR1 and CDR2 from the germline V gene are LGHNA and YNFKEQ. This CDR3 has 15 amino acids. The CDR3 sequence: CASSQHSGGTYEQYF. In DNA, the CDR3 is TGTGCCAGCAGCCAACACTCAGGGGGGACCTACGAGCAGTACTTC.

The V and J genes are TRBV6-5 and TRBJ1-6; D may be TRBD1 (6 bases). V was trimmed by 0 bases and J by 10 bases, leaving 16 bases between them. The CDR3 is 16 residues long. Germline values: CDR1 MNHEY, CDR2 SVGAGI. The CDR3, as DNA: TGTGCCAGCAGTTACTCTATCGGCAGGGGTTACTCACCCCTCCACTTT. Translation: CASSYSIGRGYSPLHF.

The table lists this clone with a few counts. V usage is TRBV28 and J usage is TRBJ1-6; 8 nucleotides agree with TRBD1. J was trimmed by 8 bases and V by 6 bases; bases with no gene match: 6. Per the germline V gene, CDR1 is MDHEN and CDR2 is SYDVKM. The CDR3 consists of 14 residues. In DNA, the CDR3 is TGTGCCAGCAGGCCCAGGACAGGGTATTCACCCCTCCACTTT. Translated, it gives CASRPRTGYSPLHF.

The CDR3 DNA reads TGTGCCAGCAGGCCCAAAAGGGGAACCTACGAGCAGTACTTC. Protein product: CASRPKRGTYEQYF. This chain joins TRBV6-5 and TRBJ2-7; D is possibly TRBD1 (5 bases). Germline lookup yields CDR1 MNHEY and CDR2 SVGAGI. The germline V and J ends were trimmed by 6 bases and 2 bases, with 14 bases remaining between them. This CDR3 is 14 amino acids long.

This clone was recorded a few times. CDR3 sequence (DNA): TGTGCCAGCAGCCCCGGTCGGGACAGATACTACGAGCAGTACTTC. Translating gives CASSPGRDRYYEQYF. This chain joins TRBV7-3 and TRBJ2-7, with TRBD1 identical over 7 bases. Germline CDR1 SGHTA, CDR2 FQGTGA. The junction had 10 bases not matched to a gene; V was cut back by 5 bases and J by 3 bases. CDR3 length: 15 amino acids.

This clone appeared a single time. This chain links TRBV5-1 with TRBJ2-1; 8 bases line up with TRBD1. The CDR3 sequence is 14 residues long. Germline CDR1 reads SGHRS; CDR2 reads YFSETQ. Trimming cost V 3 bases and J 6 bases; bases outside gene matches: 5. The CDR3 bases are TGCGCCAGCAGCTCTCAGGGGGCGGTCAATGAGCAGTTCTTC. It codes for CASSSQGAVNEQFF.

V and J are TRBV30 and TRBJ2-7; no clear D gene. V dropped 5 bases and J dropped 7 bases, with 15 bases sitting between them. The CDR3 loop spans 12 amino acids. CDR1 GTSNPN and CDR2 SVGIG come from the germline V gene (reference sequence). CDR3 DNA sequence: TGTGCCTGGGACCGTCTGTTGGGGGAGCAGTACTTC. Protein product: CAWDRLLGEQYF.

The sample holds a few counts of this clone. The V gene is TRBV7-9, the J gene TRBJ2-3; D might be TRBD2 (6 bases). Per the germline V gene, CDR1 is SEHNR and CDR2 is FQNEAQ (reference sequence). Trimming removed 4 bases from V and 4 bases from J, with 9 bases in between. The CDR3 is 13 residues long. The CDR3 loop reads CASSWPGADTQYF. The CDR3 DNA is TGTGCCAGCAGCTGGCCGGGAGCAGATACGCAGTATTTT.